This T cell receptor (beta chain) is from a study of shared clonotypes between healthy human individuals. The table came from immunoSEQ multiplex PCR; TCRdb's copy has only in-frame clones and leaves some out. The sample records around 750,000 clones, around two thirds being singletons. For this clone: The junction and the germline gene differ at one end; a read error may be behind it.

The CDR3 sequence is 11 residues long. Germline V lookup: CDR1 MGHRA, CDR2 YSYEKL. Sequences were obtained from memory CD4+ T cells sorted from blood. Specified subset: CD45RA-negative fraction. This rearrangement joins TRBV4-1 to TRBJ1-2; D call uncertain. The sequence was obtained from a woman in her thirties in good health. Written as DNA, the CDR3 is TGCGCCAGCAGCCAGGCGGGTGGCCACACCTTC. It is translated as CASSQAGGHTF.